This T cell receptor beta chain was recovered during a study of blood T cell repertoires in COVID-19. Here immunoSEQ multiplex PCR was the method, and the copy in TCRdb shows in-frame clones only, minus some. The sample contains about 160,000 clones, 75% to 90% of which appear only once. Between the trimmed V and J ends, which lost 1 base and 8 bases, there was a span of 15 bases. In germline, CDR1 is MGHRA, CDR2 YSYEKL. The CDR3 is 15 amino acids. Sequencing was done on a sample of PBMCs or T cells enriched from blood (not recorded which). The sequence was obtained from an older woman who had recovered from COVID-19. The J gene is TRBJ1-5, the V gene TRBV4-1; possibly TRBD1 for D (5 bases). The chain's CDR3 is CASSQGTGSRKPQHF. The CDR3 region has the DNA TGCGCCAGCAGCCAAGGAACAGGATCTAGGAAGCCCCAGCATTTT.